A selection of T cell receptor beta chains follows, all from one sample in a study of blood T cell repertoires in COVID-19. Sequenced by immunoSEQ multiplex PCR; TCRdb stores in-frame clones only, minus some. The data contain tens of thousands of clones, over 75% of them singletons. The sequenced sample consisted of peripheral blood. The source of these receptors is an older man with active COVID-19. CDR3s include the opening cysteine and the closing phenylalanine or tryptophan. D genes are given only for firm matches. Clone size appears in some rows only: once, few, many, or a class for an expanded clone.

d_call j_call v_call clone_size cdr3_nt cdr3_aa
TRBD1 TRBJ2-7 TRBV6-7 - TGTGCCAGCAGTTTGCCTCGGACAGGGGGCGGGTACGAGCAGTACTTC CASSLPRTGGGYEQYF
- TRBJ2-7 TRBV5-6 - TGTGCCAGCAGCTTGGCCCTTGGTCCAACCAGGTACTTC CASSLALGPTRYF
- TRBJ2-7 TRBV12-3/TRBV12-4 - TGTGCCAGCAGGGCCGGGTGGGTAAGTGAGCAGTACTTC CASRAGWVSEQYF
TRBD1 TRBJ1-4 TRBV15 - TGTGCCACCAGCAGAGACAGGGGGCATGAAAAACTGTTTTTT CATSRDRGHEKLFF
- TRBJ1-2 TRBV28 - TGTGCCAGCAGTCGGGGGGGGCCCATTAGTGGCTACACCTTC CASSRGGPISGYTF
- TRBJ2-7 TRBV6-6 - TGTGCCAGCAGTTACGGTGGGGCGGACGAGCAGTACTTC CASSYGGADEQYF
- TRBJ2-2 TRBV19 - TGTGCCAGTAGCGGACAAACCCGACTGACGAACACCGGGGAGCTGTTTTTT CASSGQTRLTNTGELFF
- TRBJ2-2 TRBV2 - TGTGCCAGCAGGGGGACTTCGTATAACACCGGGGAGCTGTTTTTT CASRGTSYNTGELFF
- TRBJ2-2 TRBV7-3 - TGTGCCAGCAGCCCTACAGTCGGCACCGGGGAGCTGTTTTTT CASSPTVGTGELFF
TRBD1 TRBJ2-5 TRBV11-3 once TGTGCCAGCAGCTCGACAGGGTTGGAGACCCAGTACTTC CASSSTGLETQYF
TRBD2 TRBJ2-3 TRBV9 - TGTGCCAGCAGCGTAGGGCTAGCGGGGACAGATACGCAGTATTTT CASSVGLAGTDTQYF
- TRBJ2-4 TRBV5-1 - TGCGCCAGCAGCTTGAATGGGCCGGACTCCACCAAAAACATTCAGTACTTC CASSLNGPDSTKNIQYF
- TRBJ2-6 TRBV7-9 once TGTGCCAGCAGCTTTAGGTTGGGCAGGGCTTACTCTGGGGCCAACGTCCTGACTTTC CASSFRLGRAYSGANVLTF
TRBD1 TRBJ1-5 TRBV10-2 - TGCGCCAGCAGTCACAGGGGGCTCGATCAGCCCCAGCATTTT CASSHRGLDQPQHF
- TRBJ2-2 TRBV19 - TGTGCCAGCAGGACTGGAACCTCGAGAACCGGGGAGCTGTTTTTT CASRTGTSRTGELFF
- TRBJ2-2 TRBV2 few TGTGCCAGCAGGGAGAGGAACACCGGGGAGCTGTTTTTT CASRERNTGELFF
- TRBJ1-2 TRBV5-1 - TGCGCCAGCAGCAATACCCTGGAGTACACCTTC CASSNTLEYTF
- TRBJ2-1 TRBV10-1 - TGCGCCAGCAGTGAGTGGCAGGGCCACGAAAACTACAATGAGCAGTTCTTC CASSEWQGHENYNEQFF
- TRBJ2-5 TRBV29-1 - TGCAGCGTTGATTTGTTGTTGCGGGGAGCTGGAGAGACCCAGTACTTC CSVDLLLRGAGETQYF
- TRBJ1-1 TRBV9 - TGTGCCAGCAGCGTAGCCCCCGGGGGGGCGATGAACACTGAAGCTTTCTTT CASSVAPGGAMNTEAFF
TRBD1 TRBJ1-1 TRBV2 few TGTGCCAGCAGCCGGACAGGGATGAACACTGAAGCTTTCTTT CASSRTGMNTEAFF
TRBD1 TRBJ1-4 TRBV28 once TGTGCCAGCAGCTTGGGACAGCGGAATGAAAAACTGTTTTTT CASSLGQRNEKLFF
TRBD1 TRBJ2-5 TRBV11-2 - TGTGCCAGCAGCTTAGTCCCTGGGGGGACAGGGGGAACCCAAGAGACCCAGTACTTC CASSLVPGGTGGTQETQYF
TRBD1 TRBJ2-7 TRBV6-1 - TGTGCCAGCAGTGAAGTTGGTGACAGGGGAGACGAGCAGTACTTC CASSEVGDRGDEQYF
- TRBJ1-1 TRBV5-1 - TGCGCCAGCAGCTTGTCGTCGGGTGAAGCTTTCTTT CASSLSSGEAFF
TRBD1 TRBJ1-2 TRBV28 - TGTGCCAGCAGCCTGGGACAGTCCTATGGCTACACCTTC CASSLGQSYGYTF
- TRBJ2-2 TRBV28 - TGTGCCAGCAGTCCAACGAGCGGTAGCCCCCTCGGCGGGGAGCTGTTTTTT CASSPTSGSPLGGELFF
TRBD2 TRBJ2-7 TRBV10-3 - TGTGCCATCAGTGAATCGGGGGGTGAGGACGAGCAGTACTTC CAISESGGEDEQYF
TRBD2 TRBJ2-5 TRBV7-8 - TGTGCCAGCAGCTTAGGTGGCCGCGGGGGAGAGACCCAGTACTTC CASSLGGRGGETQYF
- TRBJ2-2 TRBV19 - TGTGCCAGTAGTATCAGGGGAAGGACCGGGGAGCTGTTTTTT CASSIRGRTGELFF
TRBD1 TRBJ2-3 TRBV20-1 - TGCAGTGCTAGTCGACAGGGAGTGGCAGATACGCAGTATTTT CSASRQGVADTQYF
TRBD1 TRBJ1-6 TRBV2 - TGTGCCAGCAGTGATTGGACAGGGAATTCACCCCTCCACTTT CASSDWTGNSPLHF
TRBD2 TRBJ2-5 TRBV28 once TGTGCCAGCTTCCTAGCGGGGGGTCCCCAGTACTTC CASFLAGGPQYF